The rows below give T cell receptor beta chains drawn from one sample of a study of blood T cells in healthy people across ages. One entry per CDR3 protein, called by TCRdb with MiXCR from the 5' RACE reads. This table holds approximately 900,000 distinct CDR3 sequences, 25% to 30% found once. These sequences were also reported in another study, on T cells of mothers and their children.

Sequencing was carried out using blood. These receptors all come from a woman aged 40 to 50 in good health. CDR3s include the opening cysteine and the closing phenylalanine or tryptophan. D genes are given only for firm matches. Not all rows give a size; the values are once, few, many and, for expanded clones, a class.

TRBD2	TRBV29-1	TRBJ2-2	few	TGCAGCGTACTGGGCAGGGAGGGCACCGGGGAGCTGTTTTTT	CSVLGREGTGELFF
.	TRBV6-5	TRBJ1-1	few	TGTGCCAGCAGTAATCCTTGGGAATCGATTACTGAAGCTTTCTTT	CASSNPWESITEAFF
TRBD1	TRBV12-3/TRBV12-4	TRBJ2-1	.	TGTGCCAGCAGCCCCCCCCCCGCAGGGGGCGTAGGGTCCAGGCAGTTCTTC	CASSPPPAGGVGSRQFF
.	TRBV7-9	TRBJ2-7	.	TGTGCCAGCAGCTCCGGTGGTCCCGAGCAGTACTTC	CASSSGGPEQYF
.	TRBV2	TRBJ2-1	.	TGTGCCAGCAGTTTACTGCGGGGGCCCCCCTACAATGAGCAGTTCTTC	CASSLLRGPPYNEQFF
TRBD2	TRBV7-8	TRBJ2-1	few	TGTGCCAGCAGCTTAATCGGACTAGCGAACAATGAGCAGTTCTTC	CASSLIGLANNEQFF
TRBD1	TRBV5-1	TRBJ2-7	few	TGCGCCAGCAGCCCGGGACAGGGTAGGAGCTCCTACGGGCAGTACTTC	CASSPGQGRSSYGQYF
.	TRBV7-2	TRBJ1-5	.	TGTGCCAGCAGCTTAGAGGCAGGGCAAAATCAGCCCCAGCATTTT	CASSLEAGQNQPQHF
.	TRBV7-2	TRBJ1-5	.	TGTGCCAGCAGCCCTGGACAGACGTCCCAGCCCCAGCATTTT	CASSPGQTSQPQHF
.	TRBV28	TRBJ1-1	.	TGTGCCAGCCACAGGGCCCTGAACACTGAAGCTTTCTTT	CASHRALNTEAFF
.	TRBV7-2	TRBJ2-7	.	TGTGCCAGCAGCTTAGTGGGAGGTTGGAGAAGCTCCTACAATGAGCAGTACTTC	CASSLVGGWRSSYNEQYF
.	TRBV15	TRBJ2-5	.	TGTGCCACCAGCAGAGATCAGTTTTGGACCCCTGGCGAGACCCAGTACTTC	CATSRDQFWTPGETQYF
.	TRBV7-2	TRBJ2-7	many	TGTGCCAGCAGTCTACCTATGTACGAGCAGTACTTC	CASSLPMYEQYF
.	TRBV12-3/TRBV12-4	TRBJ1-5	.	TGTGCCAGCAGTTTTCAGGGGACAAGACAGCCCCAGCATTTT	CASSFQGTRQPQHF
TRBD1	TRBV28	TRBJ1-5	.	TGTGCCAGCAGGCCAGGGGGGAATCAGCTCCAGCATTTT	CASRPGGNQLQHF
.	TRBV7-8	TRBJ1-4	.	TGTGCCAGCAGCTTAGGGGGGGGCGAGTTTGAAAAACTGTTTTTT	CASSLGGGEFEKLFF
TRBD1	TRBV20-1	TRBJ2-7	few	TGCAGTGCTAGAAGGACAGGCACCTACGAGCAGTACTTC	CSARRTGTYEQYF
.	TRBV28	TRBJ1-2	.	TGTGCCAGCAGTACCGCGGACCTTGGCTACACCTTC	CASSTADLGYTF
TRBD1	TRBV12-3/TRBV12-4	TRBJ1-2	.	TGTGCCAGCAGTGGACAGGGGAGTAGCTATGGCTACACCTTC	CASSGQGSSYGYTF
.	TRBV6-2/TRBV6-3	TRBJ2-1	.	TGTGCCAGCAGTTGGGGACCCCTAAATGAGCAGTTCTTC	CASSWGPLNEQFF
TRBD1	TRBV4-3	TRBJ1-6	many	TGCGCCAGCAGTTTACAAACAGGGGATAATTCACCCCTCCACTTT	CASSLQTGDNSPLHF
.	TRBV7-3	TRBJ2-2	.	TGTGCCAGCAGCTTGGGGACCCCAGCGAACACCGGGGAGCTGTTTTTT	CASSLGTPANTGELFF
.	TRBV19	TRBJ1-4	few	TGTGCCAGTAGCCCGATTGGAGGAGAACTGTTTTTT	CASSPIGGELFF
.	TRBV7-9	TRBJ2-7	few	TGTGCCAGCAGCGCAGCCTCTTATAGGGCGGACTACGAGCAGTACTTC	CASSAASYRADYEQYF
TRBD1	TRBV7-2	TRBJ2-5	many	TGTGCCAGCAGCTCAGGACAGGGGACGGAGACCCAGTACTTC	CASSSGQGTETQYF
.	TRBV18	TRBJ2-5	many	TGTGCCAGCTCACCTAACATGGAAGAGACCCAGTACTTC	CASSPNMEETQYF
.	TRBV2	TRBJ1-1	few	TGTGCCAGCAGTGATGACGACACTGAAGCTTTCTTT	CASSDDDTEAFF
TRBD2	TRBV9	TRBJ2-7	few	TGTGCCAGCAGCGTTCTAGCGGGGGAGACCTACGAGCAGTACTTC	CASSVLAGETYEQYF
.	TRBV18	TRBJ1-5	few	TGTGCCAGCTCTCGCGACGCAAATAGCAATCAGCCCCAGCATTTT	CASSRDANSNQPQHF
.	TRBV27	TRBJ2-1	few	TGTGCCAGCTATGTTGGAGGGCCGCTAGGTGAGCAGTTCTTC	CASYVGGPLGEQFF
.	TRBV10-3	TRBJ2-7	many	TGTGCCATCAGACCCGAAACAGGGTTGGACTACGAGCAGTACTTC	CAIRPETGLDYEQYF
.	TRBV4-3	TRBJ1-4	few	TGCGCCAGCAGCCAAGGGGCTCTCGAAAAACTGTTTTTT	CASSQGALEKLFF
TRBD1	TRBV18	TRBJ2-1	.	TGTGCCAGCTCAGCCGGGACAGGGGGCAATGAGCAGTTCTTC	CASSAGTGGNEQFF
.	TRBV6-2/TRBV6-3	TRBJ2-7	.	TGTGCCAGCAGGACCGGGCTCATCGAGCCGAGCTCCTACGAGCAGTACTTC	CASRTGLIEPSSYEQYF
.	TRBV3-1	TRBJ2-4	.	TGTGCCAGCAGCCCAGGGGCCGGGGGCAGCGGCAATGAGCAGTACTTC	CASSPGAGGSGNEQYF
.	TRBV29-1	TRBJ1-1	.	TGCAGCGGAAATACAGGGCTGAACACTGAAGCTTTCTTT	CSGNTGLNTEAFF
.	TRBV3-1	TRBJ1-1	.	TGTGCCAGCAGCCCTGTTCTCTTGGCTACGGTCACTGAAGCTTTCTTT	CASSPVLLATVTEAFF
.	TRBV12-3/TRBV12-4	TRBJ2-3	few	TGTGCCAGCACTTGGGGGGGCGCTAGCACAGATACGCAGTATTTT	CASTWGGASTDTQYF
.	TRBV21-1	TRBJ2-5	.	TGTGCCAGCAGGCCTCCGGAGGGCCAAGAGACCCAGTACTTC	CASRPPEGQETQYF
TRBD2	TRBV12-3/TRBV12-4	TRBJ2-3	.	TGTGCCAGCAGTCCACCGACTAGCGCAATTCCAGATGCGGAGTATTTT	CASSPPTSAIPDAEYF
.	TRBV20-1	TRBJ2-5	many	TGCAGTGGTACACAGTGGGAAGAGACCCAGTACTTC	CSGTQWEETQYF
.	TRBV28	TRBJ2-5	.	TGTGCCAGCAGTTGGTCCGGGACAACGTACCAAGAGACCCAGTACTTC	CASSWSGTTYQETQYF
TRBD2	TRBV20-1	TRBJ2-5	.	TGCAGTGCTAGAATTCCGGGGGGGGATTACAATGAGCAGTACTTC	CSARIPGGDYNEQYF
.	TRBV20-1	TRBJ1-4	.	TGCAGTGCTAGAGAGGTGGAGGTCGGCGAAAAACTGTTTTTT	CSAREVEVGEKLFF
.	TRBV7-2	TRBJ1-2	.	TGTGCCAGCAACCCCCAGGGCAGCTACACCTTC	CASNPQGSYTF
.	TRBV6-1	TRBJ2-1	many	TGTGCCAGCAGTGAACTTCAGAGCTCCTACAATGAGCAGTTCTTC	CASSELQSSYNEQFF
TRBD1	TRBV11-2	TRBJ2-7	.	TGTGCCAGCAGCCACCTTTACCGGGACAGGGGTCTCGAGCAGTACTTC	CASSHLYRDRGLEQYF
.	TRBV2	TRBJ2-1	few	TGTGCCAGCAGTGAAGGCGGGGGCCCATCCTACAATGAGCAGTTCTTC	CASSEGGGPSYNEQFF
.	TRBV2	TRBJ2-7	few	TGTGCCAGCACCTCGGGGGATACCTACGAGCAGTACTTC	CASTSGDTYEQYF
TRBD1	TRBV20-1	TRBJ1-1	.	TGCAGTGCAAGAGGGGACAGGCTTTACTTGAACACTGAAGCTTTCTTT	CSARGDRLYLNTEAFF
.	TRBV20-1	TRBJ1-5	few	TGCAGTGCTAGGGTAGATCAGCCCCAGCATTTT	CSARVDQPQHF
.	TRBV12-3/TRBV12-4	TRBJ1-6	many	TGTGCCAGCACCGGGTCAAGGTCCTATAATTCACCCCTCCACTTT	CASTGSRSYNSPLHF
.	TRBV12-3/TRBV12-4	TRBJ2-5	many	TGTGCCAGCACCCGGACACGGGCGGAAAGTACCCAGTACTTC	CASTRTRAESTQYF
.	TRBV21-1	TRBJ2-7	.	TGTGCCAGCAGCAAACCCCAAGGGGCATCTTCTTCCTACGAGCAGTACTTC	CASSKPQGASSSYEQYF
TRBD2	TRBV12-3/TRBV12-4	TRBJ2-7	many	TGTGCCAGCAGTCCAGGGAAACTCAGCGGGGGTTCCTACGAGCAGTACTTC	CASSPGKLSGGSYEQYF